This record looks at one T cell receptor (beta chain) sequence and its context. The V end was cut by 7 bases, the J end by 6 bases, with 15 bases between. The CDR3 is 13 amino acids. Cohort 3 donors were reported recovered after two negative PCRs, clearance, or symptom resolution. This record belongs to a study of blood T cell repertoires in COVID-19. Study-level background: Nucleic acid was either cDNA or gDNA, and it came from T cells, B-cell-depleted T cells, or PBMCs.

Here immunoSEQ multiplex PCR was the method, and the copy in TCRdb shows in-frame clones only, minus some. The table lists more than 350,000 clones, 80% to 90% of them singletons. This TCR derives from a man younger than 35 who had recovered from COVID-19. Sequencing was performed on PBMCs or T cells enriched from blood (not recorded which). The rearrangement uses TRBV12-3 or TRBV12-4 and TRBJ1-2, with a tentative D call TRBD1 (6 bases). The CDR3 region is CASTLGGANGYTF. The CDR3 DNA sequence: TGTGCCAGCACCCTGGGGGGGGCTAATGGCTACACCTTC.